The clone carrying this T cell receptor (beta chain) was detected only a few times. The target antigen is unknown. The junction shows a germline mismatch at one end, possibly a read error. The data stem from a study of T-cell reconstitution after alpha-beta-depleted transplantation in children. Study findings and constraints: After transplant, at about two months, alpha-beta T cells were reportedly derived from several hundred expanded graft clones. Hyperexpanded clones declined; after one year, newly produced T cells mostly supplied diversity.

This CDR3 has 16 amino acids. Preparation of the TCRbeta library used unique molecular identifiers. TCRdb itself ran the PCR reads through MiXCR, one entry per CDR3 protein. This table holds some 300,000 distinct CDR3 sequences, about 9.4% found once. The clonotype originates from a boy in the first two years of life with acute myeloid leukemia, due to receive a stem cell transplant. This rearrangement joins TRBV12-3 or TRBV12-4 to TRBJ2-7; 12 bases match TRBD1. Sequencing used PBMCs, obtained before TCRalphabeta/CD19-depleted stem cell transplant. The CDR3 coding sequence is TGTGCCAGCGGTTTAGGGACCGGGACAGGGGGCTTGAAGCAGTACTTC. This gives the protein CASGLGTGTGGLKQYF.